Below are 27 T cell receptor beta chains sequenced from a single sample in a study of cytotoxic CD8 clonotypes in ibrutinib-treated CLL. The assay was immunoSEQ multiplex PCR, and TCRdb's table has in-frame clones only and misses some. The table shows some 200,000 clones, with 72% occurring only once. The specimen comprised PBMCs, sampled after 24 months of ibrutinib treatment. These receptors originate from a human donor with chronic lymphocytic leukemia.

The V gene is TRBV4-2, the J gene TRBJ1-4; D remains unclear. CDR3 length: 16 residues. Per the germline V gene, CDR1 is LGHNA and CDR2 is YNFKEQ. Trimming removed 0 bases from V and 7 bases from J, with 15 bases in between. DNA of the CDR3: TGTGCCAGCAGCCAAGAGGTGAGGATGAAGCGTGAAAAACTGTTTTTT. Translating it yields CASSQEVRMKREKLFF.

The chain employs TRBV5-4 and TRBJ2-7; 8 nucleotides agree with TRBD1. With V trimmed by 1 base and J by 5 bases, 8 bases remained unmatched. Germline V gene lookup returns CDR1 SGHNT and CDR2 YYREEE (reference sequence). The CDR3 has 15 residues. In DNA form, the CDR3 reads TGTGCCAGCAGCTTGAGGGACAGGAGTTCCAACGAGCAGTACTTC. Its protein is CASSLRDRSSNEQYF.

This clone was detected a few times. The rearrangement uses TRBV6-1 and TRBJ2-7; 9 bases map to TRBD1. This CDR3 comprises 16 residues. V lost 1 base to trimming and J lost 3 bases; unmatched junction nucleotides: 7. CDR1 is MNHNS and CDR2 is SASEGT in the germline V gene. The CDR3: CASSEGSTGGSYEQYF. The CDR3 DNA follows: TGTGCCAGCAGTGAAGGCTCGACAGGGGGAAGCTACGAGCAGTACTTC.

This clone appeared once. The rearrangement uses TRBV21-1 and TRBJ2-1; TRBD2 was called by the table and not checked on the DNA. TRBV21-1 is a documented pseudogene. The CDR3 has 17 amino acids. This CDR3 reads CASSRERVEYSYNEQFF. The CDR3 DNA sequence: TGTGCCAGCAGCAGAGAGAGGGTAGAATACTCCTACAATGAGCAGTTCTTC.

The chain employs TRBV28 and TRBJ2-5; D call uncertain. The CDR3 runs to 13 residues. CDR1 and CDR2 (germline): MDHEN, SYDVKM. Trimming pared 5 bases from V and 2 bases from J, leaving 9 bases between. Here the CDR3 DNA reads TGTGCCAGCAGTCCGGGTGGGCAAGAGACCCAGTACTTC. This encodes CASSPGGQETQYF. The full variable domain, its missing parts supplied by reference TRBV28 and TRBJ2-5, is DVKVTQSSRYLVKRTGEKVFLECVQDMDHENMFWYRQDPGLGLRLIYFSYDVKMKEKGDIPEGYSVSREKKERFSLILESASTNQTSMYLCASSPGGQETQYFGPGTRLLVL.

The chain links TRBV2 to TRBJ1-1; 9 positions agree with TRBD1. V was clipped by 6 bases and J by 4 bases; unmatched bases: 9. The CDR3 covers 15 residues. Germline V lookup: CDR1 SNHLY, CDR2 FYNNEI. The CDR3 is CASSRPGQGVTEAFF. CDR3 nucleotide sequence: TGTGCCAGCAGCCGACCGGGACAGGGAGTCACTGAAGCTTTCTTT.

The chain employs TRBV6-5 and TRBJ2-7; D assignment may be TRBD1 or TRBD2 (6 bases each). CDR1 is MNHEY and CDR2 is SVGAGI in the germline V gene. Trimming took 4 bases from V and 2 from J, leaving 12 bases between them. CDR3 size: 14 residues. In DNA, the CDR3 is TGTGCCAGCAGTTTATTCCGGGGGCCCTACGAGCAGTACTTC. Encoded protein: CASSLFRGPYEQYF.

The chain uses TRBV27 and TRBJ2-7; D remains unclear. The germline V gene encodes CDR1 MNHEY and CDR2 SMNVEV (reference sequence). V was cut by 6 bases and J by 2 bases, with 14 bases left in between. The CDR3 spans 14 residues. CDR3 loop: CASSHYGSTYEQYF. The CDR3 DNA reads as TGTGCCAGCAGCCACTATGGCAGCACCTACGAGCAGTACTTC.

The chain combines TRBV30 with TRBJ2-4; no firm D call. This CDR3 region has 12 residues. The germline V and J ends were trimmed by 0 bases and 8 bases, with 8 bases remaining between them. In germline, CDR1 is GTSNPN, CDR2 SVGIG (reference sequence). CDR3 loop: CAWSVDRHIQYF. DNA of the CDR3: TGTGCCTGGAGTGTTGATCGCCACATTCAGTACTTC.

This clone has only a few counts. In DNA, the CDR3 is TGCGCCAGCAGCTTGGCTGGGGGAGAAAAACTGTTTTTT. Protein sequence: CASSLAGGEKLFF. The chain recombines TRBV5-1 with TRBJ1-4, with D perhaps TRBD1 (5 bases). Deletions cut 0 bases from V and 8 bases from J, with 8 bases between. This CDR3 region has 13 residues. CDR1 is SGHRS and CDR2 is YFSETQ in the germline V gene. The whole variable domain, remainder taken from reference TRBV5-1 and TRBJ1-4, is KAGVTQTPRYLIKTRGQQVTLSCSPISGHRSVSWYQQTPGQGLQFLFEYFSETQRNKGNFPGRFSGRQFSNSRSEMNVSTLELGDSALYLCASSLAGGEKLFFGSGTQLSVL.

The genes are TRBV7-3 and TRBJ2-1; 13 positions match TRBD2. The CDR3 has 14 amino acids. The germline CDR1 and CDR2 sequences are SGHTA and FQGTGA. The V segment lost 10 bases and the J segment 7 bases; nucleotides outside the gene matches: 7. The chain's CDR3 is CATRTSGSSNEQFF. The CDR3 region has the DNA TGTGCCACCAGGACTAGCGGGAGTTCGAATGAGCAGTTCTTC.

DNA of the CDR3: TGTGCCAGCAGTTTCCCCCCCCCGGGGAACTATGGCTACACCTTC. It yields the protein CASSFPPPGNYGYTF. This chain links TRBV6-6 with TRBJ1-2; D is unresolved. Trimming cost V 4 bases and J 2 bases, with 14 bases left between them. The CDR3 consists of 15 residues. Germline V gene sequence: CDR1 MNHNY, CDR2 SVGAGI (reference sequence).

The chain joins TRBV7-7 to TRBJ2-3; tentative D call: TRBD2 (6 bases). The CDR3 length is 14 residues. Germline lookup yields CDR1 SSHAT and CDR2 FNYEAQ (reference sequence). Trimming removed 3 bases from V and 3 bases from J, with 10 bases in between. The CDR3 protein is CASSFLGRTDTQYF. The CDR3 DNA is TGTGCCAGCAGCTTCCTTGGGAGGACAGATACGCAGTATTTT.

The chain employs TRBV18 and TRBJ2-2, with D tentatively TRBD2 (7 bases). This CDR3 has 18 residues. The germline gives CDR1 KGHSH, CDR2 LQKENI. V lost 2 bases and J 11 bases, leaving 27 bases between the germline ends. CDR3 in amino acids: CASSPSQGRIAGIIELFF. CDR3 sequence (DNA): TGTGCCAGCTCACCATCTCAGGGGCGGATAGCGGGTATCATCGAGCTGTTTTTT.

The rearrangement links TRBV10-3 to TRBJ2-7; tentatively, D is TRBD1 or TRBD2 (5 bases each). With 3 bases removed from V and 4 bases from J, the gap between germline ends came to 16 bases. The length of the CDR3 is 15 residues. Per germline, CDR1 ENHRY and CDR2 SYGVKD. DNA of the CDR3: TGTGCCATCAGTGACCAAACTAGGGCAGGGTACGAGCAGTACTTC. It is translated as CAISDQTRAGYEQYF.

The chain links TRBV10-2 to TRBJ1-1; 8 bases fit TRBD1. The CDR3 sequence is 16 residues long. With 6 bases clipped from V and 0 bases from J, the junction kept 9 bases outside the gene matches. Germline V gene sequence: CDR1 WSHSY, CDR2 SAAADI. CDR3 nucleotide sequence: TGCGCCAGCAGGATCTCCCGGGACAGGCTGAACACTGAAGCTTTCTTT. Translation gives CASRISRDRLNTEAFF.

This chain connects TRBV4-2 to TRBJ2-4; 11 bases match TRBD2. In germline, CDR1 is LGHNA, CDR2 YNFKEQ. V lost 3 bases and J lost 0; bases outside the gene matches: 10. This CDR3 has 19 residues. This CDR3 is CASSQFTGTSGIAKNIQYF. As DNA, the CDR3 is TGTGCCAGCAGCCAGTTTACCGGGACTAGCGGCATAGCCAAAAACATTCAGTACTTC.

In this sample, this clone turned up once. The chain uses TRBV4-1 and TRBJ2-1; 7 bases fit TRBD2. The junction had 6 bases not matched to a gene; V was cut back by 0 bases and J by 7 bases. The CDR3 is 15 amino acids. Per the germline V gene, CDR1 is MGHRA and CDR2 is YSYEKL. This CDR3 reads CASSQDLGGSNEQFF. CDR3 DNA: TGCGCCAGCAGCCAAGATCTCGGCGGGAGTAATGAGCAGTTCTTC.

This chain connects TRBV4-3 to TRBJ1-5; no firm D call. This CDR3 spans 16 amino acids. Germline CDR1 is LGHNA and CDR2 is YSLEER. V lost 1 base and J 1 base, leaving 11 bases between the germline ends. This chain's CDR3 is CASSQGHLGSNQPQHF. In DNA, the CDR3 is TGCGCCAGCAGCCAAGGCCATCTAGGGAGCAATCAGCCCCAGCATTTT.

The chain carries TRBV11-2 and TRBJ1-1; D not certain. Between the trimmed V and J ends, which lost 5 bases and 1 base, there was a span of 11 bases. There are 14 residues in the CDR3. Germline CDR1 reads SGHAT; CDR2 reads FQNNGV. Written as DNA, the CDR3 is TGTGCCAGCAGCCCGGGGAGTGCGAACACTGAAGCTTTCTTT. Translated, it gives CASSPGSANTEAFF.

The chain carries TRBV4-3 and TRBJ2-7; 9 bases map to TRBD1. The CDR3 is 15 amino acids. Germline V gene sequence: CDR1 LGHNA, CDR2 YSLEER. V dropped 1 base and J dropped 3; count of bases not matched to a gene: 4. Here the CDR3 DNA reads TGCGCCAGCAGCCAAGCGTCGGGACAGGGCTACGAGCAGTACTTC. It codes for CASSQASGQGYEQYF.

This rearrangement joins TRBV28 to TRBJ2-1; TRBD1 matches at 8 bases. CDR1 is MDHEN, CDR2 SYDVKM, per germline. The CDR3 sequence is 15 residues long. Trimming at V came to 1 base and at J to 8 bases, leaving 7 bases not matched to a gene. This CDR3 reads CASSLYGQGIDEQFF. The DNA for the CDR3 is TGTGCCAGCAGTTTATATGGACAGGGAATAGATGAGCAGTTCTTC. The full variable domain, with the rest looked up from reference TRBV28 and TRBJ2-1, is DVKVTQSSRYLVKRTGEKVFLECVQDMDHENMFWYRQDPGLGLRLIYFSYDVKMKEKGDIPEGYSVSREKKERFSLILESASTNQTSMYLCASSLYGQGIDEQFFGPGTRLTVL.

This clone was counted between two and nine times. The V gene is TRBV5-1, the J gene TRBJ2-7; TRBD2 matches 7 bases. Trimming took 4 bases from V and 7 from J; bases not matched to a gene: 11. Germline assignment: CDR1 SGHRS and CDR2 YFSETQ. The CDR3 extends over 14 amino acids. CDR3 bases: TGCGCCAGCAGCACTCCGGGACTACTTGAGGAGCAGTACTTC. Protein: CASSTPGLLEEQYF.

This clone was counted ten times or more. The chain employs TRBV30 and TRBJ2-1, with D hard to call. This CDR3 has 12 residues. V lost 3 bases to trimming and J lost 5 bases, with 8 bases between them. Per germline, CDR1 GTSNPN and CDR2 SVGIG (reference sequence). The CDR3 coding sequence is TGTGCCTGGAGCGCCTGGGACAATGAGCAGTTCTTC. Its translation: CAWSAWDNEQFF. The full variable domain, its missing parts supplied by reference TRBV30 and TRBJ2-1, is SQTIHQWPATLVQPVGSPLSLECTVEGTSNPNLYWYRQAAGRGLQLLFYSVGIGQISSEVPQNLSASRPQDRQFILSSKKLLLSDSGFYLCAWSAWDNEQFFGPGTRLTVL.

V and J are TRBV11-2 and TRBJ2-3; the match to TRBD2 covers 12 bases. V shed 5 bases, J shed 1 base, and the junction held 7 bases outside the gene matches. CDR1 and CDR2 from the germline V gene are SGHAT and FQNNGV. CDR3 size: 17 residues. DNA of the CDR3: TGTGCCAGCAGCCGTTGGCTAGCGGGAGGGCGCACAGATACGCAGTATTTT. It codes for CASSRWLAGGRTDTQYF.

The chain recombines TRBV5-1 with TRBJ2-2, with D tentatively TRBD1 (5 bases). Germline V gene lookup returns CDR1 SGHRS and CDR2 YFSETQ. V was pared by 2 bases and J by 3 bases, with 11 bases between. The CDR3 contains 15 residues. The CDR3: CASSFWTPYTGELFF. The CDR3 DNA reads as TGCGCCAGCAGCTTCTGGACACCGTACACCGGGGAGCTGTTTTTT.

The gene calls are TRBV5-6 and TRBJ1-1, with 8 nucleotides matching TRBD1. CDR3 length: 15 amino acids. V lost 1 base, J lost 2 bases, and 4 bases stayed unmatched. Germline values: CDR1 SGHDT, CDR2 YYEEEE. The CDR3 sequence is CASSLTTGGNTEAFF. In DNA, the CDR3 is TGTGCCAGCAGCTTGACAACAGGGGGAAACACTGAAGCTTTCTTT.